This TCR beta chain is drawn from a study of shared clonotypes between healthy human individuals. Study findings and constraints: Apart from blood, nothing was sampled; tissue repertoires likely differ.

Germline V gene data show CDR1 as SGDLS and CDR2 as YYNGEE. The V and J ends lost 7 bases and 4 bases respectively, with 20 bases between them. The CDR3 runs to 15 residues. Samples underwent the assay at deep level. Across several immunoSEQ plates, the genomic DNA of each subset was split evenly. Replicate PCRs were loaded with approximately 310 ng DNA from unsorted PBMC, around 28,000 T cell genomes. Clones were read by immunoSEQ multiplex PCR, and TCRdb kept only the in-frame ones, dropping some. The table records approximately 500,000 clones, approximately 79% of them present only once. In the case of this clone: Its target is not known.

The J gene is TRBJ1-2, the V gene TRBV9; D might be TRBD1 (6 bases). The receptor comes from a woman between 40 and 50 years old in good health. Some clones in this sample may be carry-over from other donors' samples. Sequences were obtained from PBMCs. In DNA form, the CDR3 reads TGTGCCAGCCCCTCCTCAGGGGAACAGGGCTATGGCTACACCTTC. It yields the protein CASPSSGEQGYGYTF.